This TCR beta chain was found in a study of beta chain features in type 1 diabetes. Study-level results: Moderate yet significant TCRB CDR3 shortening was seen in Type 1 diabetes patients in all four CD4+ subsets.

All of the isolated RNA was reverse transcribed, so expressed TCRB transcripts were sequenced. Sequencing used immunoSEQ multiplex PCR; TCRdb keeps in-frame clones, though not all of them. The repertoire holds 350,000 to 400,000 clones, with around 13% as singletons. In the case of this clone: Its antigen is unknown.

From germline, CDR1 is GTSNPN and CDR2 SVGIG (reference sequence). The CDR3 covers 14 residues. J was trimmed by 6 bases and V by 2 bases; bases with no gene match: 6. The gene calls are TRBV30 and TRBJ2-1; 8 bases are a match to TRBD2. Sequences were obtained from naive CD4+ T cells from blood. The sequence was obtained from a young woman with type 1 diabetes. CDR3 DNA: TGTGCCTGGAGTCGGGAACTAGCGGTCAATGAGCAGTTCTTC. Its protein product is CAWSRELAVNEQFF.